This T cell receptor (beta chain) stems from a study of blood T cell repertoires in COVID-19 (dated by TCRdb to 2020 to 2022). About the investigation overall: Samples covering the acute and convalescent phases of COVID-19 were provided by collaborators in the United States, Italy and Spain. The material from the prospective study consisted of cDNA or gDNA derived from T cells, B-cell-depleted T cells, or PBMCs. The dataset comprised deeply sampled blood TCRbeta repertoires from subjects exposed to, actively infected with, or recovered from COVID-19. The repertoires were released in a freely available public database meant as a resource for research on the immune response to SARS-CoV-2. The samples were drawn from two sources: the first 160 participants of the ongoing ImmuneRACE study, and some 1,300 subjects contributed by 6 global collaborators. The sample metadata nearly always contained a de-identified subject ID, COVID-19 status, age in years and sex. Where available, HLA class I and class II types were taken from metadata supplied by the sample provider and were not determined by assay-based typing. The paper's findings and limits, for the study overall: Clinical and demographic metadata were provided uncurated, with the amount varying by source and participant.

CDR1 and CDR2, per the germline V gene, are MNHEY and SVGAGI. Counted from cysteine to phenylalanine, this CDR3 has 15 amino acids. Only the CDR3 portion is preserved as DNA: 45 bases, with reading frame beginning at the first base. Trimming costs V 8 bases and J 0 bases, and their ends lie 13 bases apart. To note about this clone: Its target antigen remains unknown. No qualities accompany the bases; no much larger clone lies one base away.

The immunoSEQ Assay, a bias-controlled multiplex PCR, was used to amplify TCRbeta CDR3 regions from genomic DNA. The authors' pipeline ran thus. Nucleated cell counts per sample were estimated from amplification of reference gene primers within the assay. Sequence reads were collapsed and filtered to measure the absolute abundance of every unique TCRbeta CDR3 rearrangement. For each sample, productive Simpson clonality was calculated as the square root of Simpson's diversity index over productive rearrangements. Entries here come from immuneACCESS through TCRdb and include only in-frame sequences with V and J called. Some clones fail to appear in such tables; in the studies checked, an unresolved V gene covers under half of the shortfall, and the cause of the remainder is unknown. That table supplies the V and J calls and clone size; D and trimming were determined from the DNA. The sample table shows about 400,000 clones, and around 86% are seen once. The top ten clonotypes cover 3% of the sample.

The collaborating institutions used their own protocols to collect whole blood in K2EDTA tubes. For TCRbeta analysis, collaborators shipped samples as frozen whole blood, isolated PBMCs, or DNA extracted from either of those sample types. Material: peripheral blood. Rearrangement joined TRBV6-5 to TRBJ2-2, and TRBD2 may be the D gene, going by 7 matching bases. The receptor was derived from a human donor in a cohort sampled during active COVID-19. The nucleotide sequence reads as follows: TGTGCCAGCGGGGGGGGCTTGCCGAACACCGGGGAGCTGTTTTTT. It is translated as CASGGGLPNTGELFF.